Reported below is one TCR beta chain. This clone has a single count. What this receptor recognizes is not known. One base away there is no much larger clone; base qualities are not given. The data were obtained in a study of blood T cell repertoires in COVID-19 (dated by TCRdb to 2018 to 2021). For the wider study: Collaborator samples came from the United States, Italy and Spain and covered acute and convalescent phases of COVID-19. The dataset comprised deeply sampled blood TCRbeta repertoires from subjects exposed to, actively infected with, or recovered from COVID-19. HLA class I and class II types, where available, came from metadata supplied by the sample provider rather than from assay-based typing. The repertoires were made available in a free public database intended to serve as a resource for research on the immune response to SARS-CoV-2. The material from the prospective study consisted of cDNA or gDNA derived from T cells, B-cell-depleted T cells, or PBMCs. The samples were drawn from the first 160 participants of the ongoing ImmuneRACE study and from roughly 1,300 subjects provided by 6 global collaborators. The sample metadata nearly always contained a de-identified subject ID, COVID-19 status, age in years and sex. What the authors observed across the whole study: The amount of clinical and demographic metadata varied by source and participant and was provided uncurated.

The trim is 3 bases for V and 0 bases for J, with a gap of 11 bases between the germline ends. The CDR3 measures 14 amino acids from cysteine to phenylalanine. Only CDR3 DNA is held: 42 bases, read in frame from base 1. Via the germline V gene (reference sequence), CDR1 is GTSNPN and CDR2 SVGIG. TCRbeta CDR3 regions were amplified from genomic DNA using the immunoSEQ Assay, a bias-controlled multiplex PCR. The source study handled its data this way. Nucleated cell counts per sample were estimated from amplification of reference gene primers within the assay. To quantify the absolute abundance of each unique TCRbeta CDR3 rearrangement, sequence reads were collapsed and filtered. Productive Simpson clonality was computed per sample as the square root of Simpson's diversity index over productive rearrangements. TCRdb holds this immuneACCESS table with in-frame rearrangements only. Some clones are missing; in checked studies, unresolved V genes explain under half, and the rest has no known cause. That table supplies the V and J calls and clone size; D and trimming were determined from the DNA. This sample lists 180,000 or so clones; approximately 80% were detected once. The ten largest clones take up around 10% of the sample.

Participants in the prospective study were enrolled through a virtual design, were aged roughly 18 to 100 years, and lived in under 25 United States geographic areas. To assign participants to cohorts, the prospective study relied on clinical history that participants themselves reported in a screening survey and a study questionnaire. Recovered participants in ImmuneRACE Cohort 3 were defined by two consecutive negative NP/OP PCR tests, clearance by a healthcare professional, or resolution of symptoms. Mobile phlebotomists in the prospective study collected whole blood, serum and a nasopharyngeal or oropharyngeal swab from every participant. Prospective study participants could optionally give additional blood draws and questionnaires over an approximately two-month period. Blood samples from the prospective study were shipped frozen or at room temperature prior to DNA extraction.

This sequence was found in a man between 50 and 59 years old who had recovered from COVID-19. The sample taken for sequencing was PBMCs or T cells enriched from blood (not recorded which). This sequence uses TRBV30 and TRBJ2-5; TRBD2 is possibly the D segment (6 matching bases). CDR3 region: CAWRGLLYQETQYF. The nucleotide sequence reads TGTGCCTGGAGAGGACTATTGTACCAAGAGACCCAGTACTTC.